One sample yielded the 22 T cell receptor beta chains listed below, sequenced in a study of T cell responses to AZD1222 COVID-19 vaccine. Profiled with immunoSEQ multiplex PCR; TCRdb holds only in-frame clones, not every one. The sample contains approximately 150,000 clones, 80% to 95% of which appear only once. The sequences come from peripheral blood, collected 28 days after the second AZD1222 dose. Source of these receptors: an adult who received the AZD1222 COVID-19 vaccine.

CDR3 bases: TGTGCCAGCAGTCCGGACAGGCCCCGCTCCTACAATGAGCAGTTCTTC. Its translation is CASSPDRPRSYNEQFF. The chain is built from TRBV27 and TRBJ2-1, with 7 bases lining up with TRBD1. CDR3 length: 16 amino acids. Germline CDR1 reads MNHEY; CDR2 reads SMNVEV (reference sequence). With 5 bases clipped from V and 0 bases from J, the junction kept 7 bases outside the gene matches.

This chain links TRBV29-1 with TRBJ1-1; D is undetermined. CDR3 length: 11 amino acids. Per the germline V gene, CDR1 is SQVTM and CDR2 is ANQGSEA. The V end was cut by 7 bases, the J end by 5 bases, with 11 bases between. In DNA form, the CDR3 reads TGCAGCGATGGACTGGGGACTGAAGCTTTCTTT. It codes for CSDGLGTEAFF.

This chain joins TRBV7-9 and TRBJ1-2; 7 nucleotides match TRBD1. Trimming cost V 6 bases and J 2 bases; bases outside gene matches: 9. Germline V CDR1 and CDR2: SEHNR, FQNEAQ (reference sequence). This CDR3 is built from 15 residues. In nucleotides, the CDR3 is TGTGCCAGCAGTTCTCTTTACAGGGGAAACTATGGCTACACCTTC. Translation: CASSSLYRGNYGYTF. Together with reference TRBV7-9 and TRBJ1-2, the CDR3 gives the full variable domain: DTGVSQNPRHKITKRGQNVTFRCDPISEHNRLYWYRQTLGQGPEFLTYFQNEAQLEKSRLLSDRFSAERPKGSFSTLEIQRTEQGDSAMYLCASSSLYRGNYGYTFGSGTRLTVV.

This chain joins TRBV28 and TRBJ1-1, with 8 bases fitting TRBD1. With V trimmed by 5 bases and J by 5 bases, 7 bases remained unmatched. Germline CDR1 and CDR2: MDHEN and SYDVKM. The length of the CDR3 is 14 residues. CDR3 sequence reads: CASSTGGWGTEAFF. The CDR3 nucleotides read TGTGCCAGCAGTACAGGGGGATGGGGGACTGAAGCTTTCTTT.

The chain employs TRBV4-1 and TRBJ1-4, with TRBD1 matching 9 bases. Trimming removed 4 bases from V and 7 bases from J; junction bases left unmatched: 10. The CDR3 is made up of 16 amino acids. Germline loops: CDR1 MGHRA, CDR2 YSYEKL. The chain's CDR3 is CASSPAGQGRGEKLFF. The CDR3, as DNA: TGCGCCAGCAGCCCCGCCGGACAGGGGAGGGGTGAAAAACTGTTTTTT.

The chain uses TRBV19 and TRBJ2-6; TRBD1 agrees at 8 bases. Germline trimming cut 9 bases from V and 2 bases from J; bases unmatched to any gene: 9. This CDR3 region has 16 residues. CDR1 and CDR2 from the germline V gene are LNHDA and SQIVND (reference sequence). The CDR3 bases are TGTGCCAGCGACAGGGGAGAGGGTCCTGGGGCCAACGTCCTGACTTTC. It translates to CASDRGEGPGANVLTF.

In DNA, the CDR3 is TGTGCCAGCAGTGCCTCACTAGCGGGACAAAACATTCAGTACTTC. This gives the protein CASSASLAGQNIQYF. The chain has TRBV28 and TRBJ2-4; 10 nucleotides agree with TRBD2. Per germline, CDR1 MDHEN and CDR2 SYDVKM. The trim removed 5 bases at V and 5 bases at J, leaving 6 bases unmatched. This CDR3 has 15 residues.

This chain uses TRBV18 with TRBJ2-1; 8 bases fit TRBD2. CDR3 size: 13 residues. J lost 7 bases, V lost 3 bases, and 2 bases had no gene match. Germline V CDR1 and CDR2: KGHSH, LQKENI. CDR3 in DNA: TGTGCCAGCTCACCCCCGGGGGGGAATGAGCAGTTCTTC. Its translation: CASSPPGGNEQFF.

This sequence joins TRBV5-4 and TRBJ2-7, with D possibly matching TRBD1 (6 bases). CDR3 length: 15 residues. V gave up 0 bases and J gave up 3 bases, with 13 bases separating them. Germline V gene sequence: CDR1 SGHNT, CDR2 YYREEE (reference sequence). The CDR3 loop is CASSLDRATLYEQYF. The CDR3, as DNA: TGTGCCAGCAGCTTGGACAGGGCCACCCTCTACGAGCAGTACTTC.

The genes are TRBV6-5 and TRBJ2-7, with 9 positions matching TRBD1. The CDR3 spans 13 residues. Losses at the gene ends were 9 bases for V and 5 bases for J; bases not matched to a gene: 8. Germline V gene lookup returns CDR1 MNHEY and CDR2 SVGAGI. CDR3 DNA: TGTGCCAGTCACGGGACAGGGCTCCACGAGCAGTACTTC. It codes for CASHGTGLHEQYF.

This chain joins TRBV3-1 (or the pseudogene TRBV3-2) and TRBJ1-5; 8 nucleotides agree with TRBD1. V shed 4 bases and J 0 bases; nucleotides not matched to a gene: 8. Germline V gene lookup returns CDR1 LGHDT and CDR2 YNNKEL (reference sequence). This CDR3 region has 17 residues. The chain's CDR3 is CASSPNPGGYSNQPQHF. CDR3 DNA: TGTGCCAGCAGCCCGAACCCAGGGGGCTATAGCAATCAGCCCCAGCATTTT.

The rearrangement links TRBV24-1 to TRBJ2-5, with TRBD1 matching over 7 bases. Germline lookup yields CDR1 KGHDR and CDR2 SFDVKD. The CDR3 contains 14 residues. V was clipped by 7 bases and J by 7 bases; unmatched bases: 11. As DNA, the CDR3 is TGTGCCACCAGCCCGGGACAGTCTGTGGGGACCCAGTACTTC. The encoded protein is CATSPGQSVGTQYF.

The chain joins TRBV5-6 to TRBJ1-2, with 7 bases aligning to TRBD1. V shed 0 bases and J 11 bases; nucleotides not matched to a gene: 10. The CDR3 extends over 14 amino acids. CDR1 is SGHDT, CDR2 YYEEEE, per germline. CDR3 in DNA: TGTGCCAGCAGCTTGGGGGGACAGCCGCTACCGTACACCTTC. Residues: CASSLGGQPLPYTF.

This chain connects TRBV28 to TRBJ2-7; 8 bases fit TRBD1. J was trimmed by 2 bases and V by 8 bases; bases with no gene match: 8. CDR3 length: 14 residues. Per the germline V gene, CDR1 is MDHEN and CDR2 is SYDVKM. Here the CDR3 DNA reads TGTGCCAGCGTGCCGGGACAGGTAACCTACGAGCAGTACTTC. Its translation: CASVPGQVTYEQYF.

The CDR3 nucleotides are TGTGCCAGCAGCTCCGGGACTTACATCACAGATACGCAGTATTTT. Translation gives CASSSGTYITDTQYF. The chain joins TRBV7-2 to TRBJ2-3, with D tentatively TRBD2 (6 bases). The germline CDR1 and CDR2 sequences are SGHTA and FQGNSA. CDR3 length: 15 residues. The V and J ends lost 4 bases and 2 bases respectively, with 13 bases between them.

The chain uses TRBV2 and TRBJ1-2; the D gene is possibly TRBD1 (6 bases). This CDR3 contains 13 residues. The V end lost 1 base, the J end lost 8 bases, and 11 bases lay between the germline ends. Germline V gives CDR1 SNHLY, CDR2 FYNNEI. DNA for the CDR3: TGTGCCAGCAGTGAAGGGGGGCGTACGGGCTACACCTTC. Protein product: CASSEGGRTGYTF.

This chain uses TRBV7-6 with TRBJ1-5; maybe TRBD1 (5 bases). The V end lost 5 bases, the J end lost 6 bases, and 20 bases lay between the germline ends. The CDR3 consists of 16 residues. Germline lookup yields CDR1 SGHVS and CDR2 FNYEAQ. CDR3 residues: CASSPGGGGVTQPQHF. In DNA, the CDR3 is TGTGCCAGCAGCCCTGGCGGGGGAGGGGTTACTCAGCCCCAGCATTTT.

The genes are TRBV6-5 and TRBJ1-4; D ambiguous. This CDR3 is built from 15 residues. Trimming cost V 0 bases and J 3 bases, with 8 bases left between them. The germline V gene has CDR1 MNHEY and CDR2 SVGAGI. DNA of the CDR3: TGTGCCAGCAGTTACTCAGGGTGGGCTAATGAAAAACTGTTTTTT. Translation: CASSYSGWANEKLFF.

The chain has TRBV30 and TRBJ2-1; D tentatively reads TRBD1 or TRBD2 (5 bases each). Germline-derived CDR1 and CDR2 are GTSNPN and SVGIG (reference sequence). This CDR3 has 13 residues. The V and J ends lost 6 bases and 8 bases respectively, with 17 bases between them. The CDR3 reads CACRTAGSHEQFF. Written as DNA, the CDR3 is TGTGCCTGCCGGACGGCAGGGAGCCATGAGCAGTTCTTC.

The CDR3 DNA is TGTGCCAGTAGTAAGGGACAGGGGCTGGCCAAAAACATTCAGTACTTC. Encoded protein: CASSKGQGLAKNIQYF. The chain recombines TRBV19 with TRBJ2-4; 10 bases align to TRBD1. V shed 4 bases, J shed 1 base, and the junction held 4 bases outside the gene matches. The CDR3 runs to 16 residues. CDR1 is LNHDA and CDR2 is SQIVND in the germline V gene (reference sequence).

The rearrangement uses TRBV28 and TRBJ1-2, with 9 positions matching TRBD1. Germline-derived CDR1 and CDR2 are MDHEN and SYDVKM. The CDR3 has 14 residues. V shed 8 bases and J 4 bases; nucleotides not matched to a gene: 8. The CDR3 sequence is CASRDRGLIYGYTF. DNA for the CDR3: TGTGCCAGCCGTGACAGGGGGTTAATCTATGGCTACACCTTC.

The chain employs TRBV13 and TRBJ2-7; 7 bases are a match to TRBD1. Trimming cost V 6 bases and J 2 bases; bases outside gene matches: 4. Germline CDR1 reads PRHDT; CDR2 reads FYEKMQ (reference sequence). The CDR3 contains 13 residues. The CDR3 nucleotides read TGTGCCAGCAGTCCAGGACAGGCCTACGAGCAGTACTTC. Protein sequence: CASSPGQAYEQYF.